This TCR beta chain was profiled in a study of T cell responses to AZD1222 COVID-19 vaccine. Study results and caveats: Donors were mostly white British, more females; clonal diversity possibly underestimated. Baseline testing showed seropositivity in only a handful of AZD1222 recipients. Spike regions recognized by vaccine-associated CD4 TCRs spanned the protein, led by 160-218 and 743-854.

Many counts were recorded for this clone. Its antigen remains unknown. The method was immunoSEQ multiplex PCR; TCRdb's version includes in-frame clones alone and lacks a portion of them. The sample lists 200,000 to 250,000 clones; about 94% were seen once. Losses at the gene ends were 2 bases for V and 4 bases for J; bases not matched to a gene: 24. The germline CDR1 and CDR2 sequences are GTSNPN and SVGIG (reference sequence). This CDR3 contains 20 residues. The clonotype comes from an adult who received the MenACWY meningococcal vaccine as a control. The chain couples TRBV30 to TRBJ2-7; TRBD1 aligns across 9 bases. This material consisted of peripheral blood, taken 28 days after the second dose of the MenACWY control vaccine. The CDR3 coding sequence is TGTGCCTGGAGTATGTTCCGGGACAGGGTCCGTCTAGTCATTGGGTACGAGCAGTACTTC. Amino acids: CAWSMFRDRVRLVIGYEQYF.